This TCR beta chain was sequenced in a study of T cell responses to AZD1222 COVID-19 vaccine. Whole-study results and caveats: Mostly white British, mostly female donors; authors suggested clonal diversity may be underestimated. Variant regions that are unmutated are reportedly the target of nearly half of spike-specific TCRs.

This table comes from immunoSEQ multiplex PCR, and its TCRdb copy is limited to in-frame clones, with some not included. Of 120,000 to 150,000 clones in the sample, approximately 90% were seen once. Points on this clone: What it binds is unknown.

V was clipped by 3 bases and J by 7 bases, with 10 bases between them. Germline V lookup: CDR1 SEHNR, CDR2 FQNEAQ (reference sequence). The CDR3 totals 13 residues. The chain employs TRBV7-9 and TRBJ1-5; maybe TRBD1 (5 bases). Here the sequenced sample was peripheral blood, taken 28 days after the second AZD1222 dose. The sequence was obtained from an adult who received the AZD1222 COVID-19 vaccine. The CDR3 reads CASSLGEGQPQHF. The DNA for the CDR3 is TGTGCCAGCAGCTTGGGGGAGGGACAGCCCCAGCATTTT.